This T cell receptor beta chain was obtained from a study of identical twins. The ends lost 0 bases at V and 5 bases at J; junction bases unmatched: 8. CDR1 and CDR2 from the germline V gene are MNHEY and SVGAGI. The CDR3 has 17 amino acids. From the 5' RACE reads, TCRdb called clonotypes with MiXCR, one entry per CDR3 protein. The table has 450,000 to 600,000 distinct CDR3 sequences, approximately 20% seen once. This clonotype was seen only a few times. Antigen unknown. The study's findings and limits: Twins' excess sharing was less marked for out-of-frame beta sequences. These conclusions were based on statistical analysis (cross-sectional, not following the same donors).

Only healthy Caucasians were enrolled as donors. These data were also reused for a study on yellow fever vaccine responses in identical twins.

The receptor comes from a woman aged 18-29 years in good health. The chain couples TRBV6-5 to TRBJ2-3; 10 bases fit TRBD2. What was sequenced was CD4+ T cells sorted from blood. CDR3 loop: CASSYSVLAGVQDTQYF. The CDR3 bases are TGTGCCAGCAGTTACTCGGTCCTAGCGGGAGTTCAAGATACGCAGTATTTT.